This TCR beta chain appears in the sequencing data of a study of T-cell reconstitution after alpha-beta-depleted transplantation in children. During its preparation, the TCRbeta library received unique molecular identifiers. MiXCR, applied by TCRdb to the PCR reads, yields one record per CDR3 protein. Seen here are 83,000 or so distinct CDR3 sequences, roughly 8.3% observed once, and the top ten hold just under 7%. This clonotype was seen repeatedly, ten times or more. The germline V and J ends were trimmed by 3 bases and 4 bases, with 8 bases remaining between them. The CDR3 sequence is 13 residues long. Germline V gene data show CDR1 as SGHRS and CDR2 as YFSETQ.

This material consisted of PBMCs from the stem cell graft donor, taken from the stem cell graft. The V call is TRBV5-1, the J call TRBJ2-1, with D hard to call. This TCR derives from a human donor who donated a stem cell graft to a child with congenital amegakaryocytic thrombocytopenia. In nucleotides, the CDR3 is TGCGCCAGCAGCTCCGACATTTACAATGAGCAGTTCTTC. Its translation is CASSSDIYNEQFF. Combining the CDR3 with reference TRBV5-1 and TRBJ2-1 gives the whole variable domain KAGVTQTPRYLIKTRGQQVTLSCSPISGHRSVSWYQQTPGQGLQFLFEYFSETQRNKGNFPGRFSGRQFSNSRSEMNVSTLELGDSALYLCASSSDIYNEQFFGPGTRLTVL.